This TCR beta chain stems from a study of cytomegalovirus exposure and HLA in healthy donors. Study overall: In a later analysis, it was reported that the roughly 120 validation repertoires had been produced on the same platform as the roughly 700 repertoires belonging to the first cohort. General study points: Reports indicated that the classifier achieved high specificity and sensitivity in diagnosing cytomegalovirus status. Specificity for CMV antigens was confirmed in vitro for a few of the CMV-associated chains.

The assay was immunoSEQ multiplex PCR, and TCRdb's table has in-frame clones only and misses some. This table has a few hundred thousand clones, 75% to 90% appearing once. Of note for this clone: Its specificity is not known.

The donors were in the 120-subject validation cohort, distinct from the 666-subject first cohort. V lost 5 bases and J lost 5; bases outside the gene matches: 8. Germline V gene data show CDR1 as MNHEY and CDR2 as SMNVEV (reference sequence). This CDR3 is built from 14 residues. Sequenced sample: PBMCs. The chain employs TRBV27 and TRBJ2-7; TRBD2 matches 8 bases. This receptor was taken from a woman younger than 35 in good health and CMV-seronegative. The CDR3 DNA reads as TGTGCCAGCAGTAGCCTAGGGACTAGTAACGAGCAGTACTTC. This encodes CASSSLGTSNEQYF.